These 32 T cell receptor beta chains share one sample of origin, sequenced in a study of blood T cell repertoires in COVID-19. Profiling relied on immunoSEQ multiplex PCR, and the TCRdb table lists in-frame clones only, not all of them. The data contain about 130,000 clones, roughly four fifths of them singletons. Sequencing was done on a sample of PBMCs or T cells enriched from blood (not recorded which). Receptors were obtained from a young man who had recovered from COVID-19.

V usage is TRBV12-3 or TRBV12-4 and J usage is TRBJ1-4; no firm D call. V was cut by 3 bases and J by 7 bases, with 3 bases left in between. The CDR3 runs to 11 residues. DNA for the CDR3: TGTGCCAGCAGTTTTAGTGAAAAACTGTTTTTT. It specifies CASSFSEKLFF.

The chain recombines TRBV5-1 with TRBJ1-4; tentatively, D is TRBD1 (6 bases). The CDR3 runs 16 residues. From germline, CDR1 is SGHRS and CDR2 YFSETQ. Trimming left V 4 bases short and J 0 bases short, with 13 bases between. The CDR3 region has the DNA TGCGCCAGCAGCGCCGGGACACTTGCAACTAATGAAAAACTGTTTTTT. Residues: CASSAGTLATNEKLFF.

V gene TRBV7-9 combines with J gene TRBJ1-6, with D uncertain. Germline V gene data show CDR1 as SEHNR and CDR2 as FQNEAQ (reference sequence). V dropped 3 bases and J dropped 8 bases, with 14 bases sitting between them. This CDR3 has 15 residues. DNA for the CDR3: TGTGCCAGCAGCTTCGGAGTCGGAAGATATTCACCCCTCCACTTT. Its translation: CASSFGVGRYSPLHF. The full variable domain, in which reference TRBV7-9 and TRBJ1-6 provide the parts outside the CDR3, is DTGVSQNPRHKITKRGQNVTFRCDPISEHNRLYWYRQTLGQGPEFLTYFQNEAQLEKSRLLSDRFSAERPKGSFSTLEIQRTEQGDSAMYLCASSFGVGRYSPLHFGNGTRLTVT.

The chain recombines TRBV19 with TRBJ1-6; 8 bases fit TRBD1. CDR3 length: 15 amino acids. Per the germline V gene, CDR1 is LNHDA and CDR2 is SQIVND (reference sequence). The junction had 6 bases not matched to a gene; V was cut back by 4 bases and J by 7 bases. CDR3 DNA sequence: TGTGCCAGTAGTACTGACAGGGGATCGAATTCACCCCTCCACTTT. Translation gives CASSTDRGSNSPLHF.

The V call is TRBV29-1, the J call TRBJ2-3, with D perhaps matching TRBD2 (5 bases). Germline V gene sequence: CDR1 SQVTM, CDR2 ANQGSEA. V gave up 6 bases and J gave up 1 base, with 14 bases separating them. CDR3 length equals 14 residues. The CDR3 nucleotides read TGCAGCGTCTGCCTAGCTGGGGGCACAGATACGCAGTATTTT. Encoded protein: CSVCLAGGTDTQYF.

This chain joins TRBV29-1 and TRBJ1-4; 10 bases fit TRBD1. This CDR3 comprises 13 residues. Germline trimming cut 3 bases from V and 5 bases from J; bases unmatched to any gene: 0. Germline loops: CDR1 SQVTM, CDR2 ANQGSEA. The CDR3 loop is CSVEDRGNEKLFF. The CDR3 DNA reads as TGCAGCGTTGAGGACAGGGGGAATGAAAAACTGTTTTTT.

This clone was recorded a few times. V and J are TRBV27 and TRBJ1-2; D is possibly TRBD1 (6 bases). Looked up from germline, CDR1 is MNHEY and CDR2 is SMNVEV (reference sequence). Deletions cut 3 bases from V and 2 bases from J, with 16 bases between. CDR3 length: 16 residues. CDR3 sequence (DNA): TGTGCCAGCAGTTTTGGCCAGGGGTTGGGGAACTATGGCTACACCTTC. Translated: CASSFGQGLGNYGYTF.

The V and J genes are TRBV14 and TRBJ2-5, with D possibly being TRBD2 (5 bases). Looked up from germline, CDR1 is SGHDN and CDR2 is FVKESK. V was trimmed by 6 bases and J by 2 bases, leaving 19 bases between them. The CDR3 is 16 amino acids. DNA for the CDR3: TGTGCCAGCAGACGGTCGTCGGGGATCCGACAAGAGACCCAGTACTTC. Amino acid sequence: CASRRSSGIRQETQYF.

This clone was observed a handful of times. The CDR3 loop is CSVESLTGRSGYTF. CDR3 DNA: TGCAGCGTTGAAAGTCTGACAGGCCGAAGTGGCTACACCTTC. The gene calls are TRBV29-1 and TRBJ1-2, with D possibly TRBD1 on 6 matching bases. Trimming shortened V by 2 bases and J by 7 bases, and 17 bases separated the two germline ends. Germline V gene data show CDR1 as SQVTM and CDR2 as ANQGSEA. The CDR3 sequence is 14 residues long.

CDR3 sequence reads: CASSLVAGGWLTF. In nucleotides, the CDR3 is TGTGCCAGCAGCTTAGTTGCCGGAGGTTGGCTCACCTTC. The chain joins TRBV7-8 to TRBJ1-2; the D is unclear. V gave up 1 base and J gave up 13 bases, with 16 bases separating them. Germline loops: CDR1 SGHVS, CDR2 FQNEAQ. The CDR3 has 13 amino acids. Filled out from reference TRBV7-8 and TRBJ1-2, the complete variable domain reads GAGVSQSPRYKVAKRGQDVALRCDPISGHVSLFWYQQALGQGPEFLTYFQNEAQLDKSGLPSDRFFAERPEGSVSTLKIQRTQQEDSAVYLCASSLVAGGWLTFGSGTRLTVV.

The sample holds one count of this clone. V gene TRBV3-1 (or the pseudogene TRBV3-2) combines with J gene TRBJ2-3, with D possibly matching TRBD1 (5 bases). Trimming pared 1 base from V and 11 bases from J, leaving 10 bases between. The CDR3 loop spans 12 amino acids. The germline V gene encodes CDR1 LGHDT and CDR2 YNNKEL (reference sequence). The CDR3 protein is CASSQGGRVQYF. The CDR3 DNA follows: TGTGCCAGCAGCCAAGGTGGCAGGGTGCAGTATTTT.

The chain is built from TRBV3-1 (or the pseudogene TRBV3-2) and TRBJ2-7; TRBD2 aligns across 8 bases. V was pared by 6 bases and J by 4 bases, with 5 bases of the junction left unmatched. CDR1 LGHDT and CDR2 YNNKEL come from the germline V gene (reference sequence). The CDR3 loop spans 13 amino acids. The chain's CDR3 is CASRDSGTYEQYF. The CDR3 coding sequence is TGTGCCAGCAGAGATAGCGGGACATACGAGCAGTACTTC.

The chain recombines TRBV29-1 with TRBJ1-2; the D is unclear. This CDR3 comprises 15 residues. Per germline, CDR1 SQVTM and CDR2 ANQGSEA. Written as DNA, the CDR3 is TGCGGGAGCGGCGCTGACGGCAACGCTAACTATGGCTACACCTTC. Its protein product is CGSGADGNANYGYTF.

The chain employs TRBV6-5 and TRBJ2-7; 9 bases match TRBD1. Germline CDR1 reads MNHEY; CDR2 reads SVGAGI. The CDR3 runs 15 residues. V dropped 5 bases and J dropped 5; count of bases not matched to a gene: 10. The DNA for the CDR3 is TGTGCCAGCAGTCCCTCCGGGACAGGGATCAACGAGCAGTACGTC. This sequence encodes CASSPSGTGINEQYV.

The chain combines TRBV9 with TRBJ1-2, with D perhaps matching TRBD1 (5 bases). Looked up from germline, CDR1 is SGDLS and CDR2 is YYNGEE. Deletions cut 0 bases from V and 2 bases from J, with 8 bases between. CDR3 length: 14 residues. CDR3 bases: TGTGCCAGCAGCGTAGCGACAGAAAACTATGGCTACACCTTC. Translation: CASSVATENYGYTF.

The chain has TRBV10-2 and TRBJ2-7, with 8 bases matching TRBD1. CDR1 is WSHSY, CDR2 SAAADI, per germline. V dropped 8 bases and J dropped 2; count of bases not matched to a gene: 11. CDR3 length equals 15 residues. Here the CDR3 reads CASRTARGPAYEQYF. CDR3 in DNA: TGCGCCAGCCGAACTGCCAGGGGGCCCGCCTACGAGCAGTACTTC.

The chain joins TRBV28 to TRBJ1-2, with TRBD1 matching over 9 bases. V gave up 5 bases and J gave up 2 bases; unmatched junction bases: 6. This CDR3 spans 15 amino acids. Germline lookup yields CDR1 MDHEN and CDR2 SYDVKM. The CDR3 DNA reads TGTGCCAGCAGTCTAACAACAGGGGGCAACTATGGCTACACCTTC. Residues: CASSLTTGGNYGYTF.

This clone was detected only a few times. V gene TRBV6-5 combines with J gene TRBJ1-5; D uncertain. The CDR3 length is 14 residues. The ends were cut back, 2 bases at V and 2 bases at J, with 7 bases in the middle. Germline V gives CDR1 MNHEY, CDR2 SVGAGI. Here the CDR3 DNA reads TGTGCCAGCAGTTACGCGGCCGGCAATCAGCCCCAGCATTTT. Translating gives CASSYAAGNQPQHF.

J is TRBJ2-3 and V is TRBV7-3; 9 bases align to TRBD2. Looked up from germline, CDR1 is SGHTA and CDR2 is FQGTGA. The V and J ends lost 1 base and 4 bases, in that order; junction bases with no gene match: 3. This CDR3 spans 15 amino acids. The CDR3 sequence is CASSLSGRAADTQYF. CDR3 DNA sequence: TGTGCCAGCAGCTTAAGCGGGAGGGCCGCAGATACGCAGTATTTT.

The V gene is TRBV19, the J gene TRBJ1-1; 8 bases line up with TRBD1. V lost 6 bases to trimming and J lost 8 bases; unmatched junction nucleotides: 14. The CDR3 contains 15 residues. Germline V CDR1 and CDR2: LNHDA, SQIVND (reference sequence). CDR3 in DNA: TGTGCCAGTAGATTGGACAGGGCTCCACGCGACGAAGCTTTCTTT. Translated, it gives CASRLDRAPRDEAFF.

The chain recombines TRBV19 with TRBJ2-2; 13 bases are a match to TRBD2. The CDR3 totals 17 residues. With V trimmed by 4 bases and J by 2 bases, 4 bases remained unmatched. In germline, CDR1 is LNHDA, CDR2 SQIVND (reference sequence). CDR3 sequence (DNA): TGTGCCAGTAGTAAGACTAGCGGGAGGCTCAACACCGGGGAGCTGTTTTTT. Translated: CASSKTSGRLNTGELFF.

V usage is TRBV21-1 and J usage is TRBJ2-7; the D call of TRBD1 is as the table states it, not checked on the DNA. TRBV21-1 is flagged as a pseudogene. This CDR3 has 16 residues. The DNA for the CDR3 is TGTGCCAGCAGCATAATGACAGGGAGGTCCACCTACGAGCAGTACGTC. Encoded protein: CASSIMTGRSTYEQYV.

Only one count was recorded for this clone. The CDR3 is CASSVAGVSGGNNEQFF. The CDR3 DNA is TGTGCCAGCAGCGTAGCTGGTGTTAGCGGGGGCAACAATGAGCAGTTCTTC. This sequence joins TRBV9 and TRBJ2-1; TRBD2 agrees at 9 bases. Per the germline V gene, CDR1 is SGDLS and CDR2 is YYNGEE. The CDR3 is made up of 17 amino acids. V dropped 0 bases and J dropped 5; count of bases not matched to a gene: 9.

The CDR3 sequence: CASSGGLAGGPADTQYF. CDR3 nucleotides: TGCGCCAGCAGCGGGGGGCTAGCGGGAGGTCCTGCAGATACGCAGTATTTT. The rearrangement joins TRBV5-1 to TRBJ2-3; TRBD2 matches 11 bases. Germline V lookup: CDR1 SGHRS, CDR2 YFSETQ. This CDR3 is 17 amino acids long. Trimming removed 4 bases from V and 4 bases from J; junction bases left unmatched: 11.

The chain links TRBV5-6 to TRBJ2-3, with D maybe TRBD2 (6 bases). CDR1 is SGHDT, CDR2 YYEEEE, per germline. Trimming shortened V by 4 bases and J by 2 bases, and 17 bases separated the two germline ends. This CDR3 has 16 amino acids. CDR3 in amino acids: CASSRKRLDTTDTQYF. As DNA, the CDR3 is TGTGCCAGCAGCCGTAAGAGACTAGACACCACAGATACGCAGTATTTT.

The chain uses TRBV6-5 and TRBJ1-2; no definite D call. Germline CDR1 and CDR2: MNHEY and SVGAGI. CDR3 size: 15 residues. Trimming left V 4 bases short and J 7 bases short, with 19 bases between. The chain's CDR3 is CASSSRETKFGGYTF. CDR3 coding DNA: TGTGCCAGCAGTTCCCGGGAGACCAAATTTGGTGGCTACACCTTC.

CDR3: CATSKDRGYGYTF. In DNA form, the CDR3 reads TGTGCCACCAGCAAGGACAGGGGCTATGGCTACACCTTC. The J gene is TRBJ1-2, the V gene TRBV15, with 9 bases identical to TRBD1. V was clipped by 4 bases and J by 4 bases; unmatched bases: 1. CDR1 and CDR2 from the germline V gene are LNHNV and YYDKDF (reference sequence). This CDR3 is built from 13 residues. Using reference TRBV15 and TRBJ1-2 for the parts outside the CDR3, the full variable domain is DAMVIQNPRYQVTQFGKPVTLSCSQTLNHNVMYWYQQKSSQAPKLLFHYYDKDFNNEADTPDNFQSRRPNTSFCFLDIRSPGLGDTAMYLCATSKDRGYGYTFGSGTRLTVV.

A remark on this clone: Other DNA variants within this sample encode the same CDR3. CDR3 in DNA: TGCGCCAGCAGCTTAAGACAGGGCATGAACACTGAAGCTTTCTTT. This codes for CASSLRQGMNTEAFF. The gene calls are TRBV5-1 and TRBJ1-1, with TRBD1 identical over 7 bases. The germline V gene has CDR1 SGHRS and CDR2 YFSETQ. The CDR3 is made up of 15 amino acids. The V and J ends lost 2 bases and 0 bases, in that order; junction bases with no gene match: 4.

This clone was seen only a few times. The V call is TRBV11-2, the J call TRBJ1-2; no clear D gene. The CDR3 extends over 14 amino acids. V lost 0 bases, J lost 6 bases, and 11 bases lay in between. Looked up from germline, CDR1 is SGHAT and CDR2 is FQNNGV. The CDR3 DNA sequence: TGTGCCAGCAGCTTAGATCGGAAGGGAGATGGCTACACCTTC. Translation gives CASSLDRKGDGYTF.

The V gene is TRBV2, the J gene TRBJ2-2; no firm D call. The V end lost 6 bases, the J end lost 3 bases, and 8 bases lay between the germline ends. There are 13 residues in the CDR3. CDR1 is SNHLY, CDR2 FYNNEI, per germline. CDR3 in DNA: TGTGCCAGCAGACCCCAGGACACCGGGGAGCTGTTTTTT. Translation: CASRPQDTGELFF.

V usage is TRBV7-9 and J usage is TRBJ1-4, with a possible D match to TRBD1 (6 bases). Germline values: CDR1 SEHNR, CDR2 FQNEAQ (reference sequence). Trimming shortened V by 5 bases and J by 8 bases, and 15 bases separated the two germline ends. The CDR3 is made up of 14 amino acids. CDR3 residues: CASSRRGAGEKLFF. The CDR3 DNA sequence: TGTGCCAGCAGCCGCAGGGGAGCAGGAGAAAAACTGTTTTTT. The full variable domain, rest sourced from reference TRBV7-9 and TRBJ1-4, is DTGVSQNPRHKITKRGQNVTFRCDPISEHNRLYWYRQTLGQGPEFLTYFQNEAQLEKSRLLSDRFSAERPKGSFSTLEIQRTEQGDSAMYLCASSRRGAGEKLFFGSGTQLSVL.

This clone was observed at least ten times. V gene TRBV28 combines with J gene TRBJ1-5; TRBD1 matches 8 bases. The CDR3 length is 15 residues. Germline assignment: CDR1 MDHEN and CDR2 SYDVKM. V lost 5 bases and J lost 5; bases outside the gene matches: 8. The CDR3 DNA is TGTGCCAGCAGTCACTCGACAGGGGTCTATCAGCCCCAGCATTTT. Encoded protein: CASSHSTGVYQPQHF.